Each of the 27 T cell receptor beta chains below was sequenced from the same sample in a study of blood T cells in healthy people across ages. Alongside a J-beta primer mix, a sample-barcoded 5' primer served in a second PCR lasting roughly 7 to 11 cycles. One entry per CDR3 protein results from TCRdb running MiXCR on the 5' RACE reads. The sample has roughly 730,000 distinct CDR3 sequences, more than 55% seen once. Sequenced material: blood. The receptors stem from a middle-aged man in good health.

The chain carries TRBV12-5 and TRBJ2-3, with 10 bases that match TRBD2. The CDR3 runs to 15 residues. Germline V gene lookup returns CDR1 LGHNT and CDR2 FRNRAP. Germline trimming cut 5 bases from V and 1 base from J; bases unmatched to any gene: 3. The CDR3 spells CASGRTSGRTDTQYF. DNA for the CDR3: TGTGCTAGTGGTCGGACTAGCGGACGCACAGATACGCAGTATTTT.

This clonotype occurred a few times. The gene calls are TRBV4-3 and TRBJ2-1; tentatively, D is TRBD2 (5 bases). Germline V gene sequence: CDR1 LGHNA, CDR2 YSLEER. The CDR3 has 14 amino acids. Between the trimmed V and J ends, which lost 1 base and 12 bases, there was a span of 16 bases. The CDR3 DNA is TGCGCCAGCAGCCAAGGAGGAAGTAGCGAAACGCAGTTCTTC. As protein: CASSQGGSSETQFF.

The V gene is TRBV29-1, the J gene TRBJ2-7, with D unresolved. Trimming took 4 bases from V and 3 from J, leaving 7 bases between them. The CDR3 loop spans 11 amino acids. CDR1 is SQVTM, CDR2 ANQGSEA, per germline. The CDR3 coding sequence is TGCAGCGTTGGACTTGGCTACGAGCAGTACTTC. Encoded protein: CSVGLGYEQYF.

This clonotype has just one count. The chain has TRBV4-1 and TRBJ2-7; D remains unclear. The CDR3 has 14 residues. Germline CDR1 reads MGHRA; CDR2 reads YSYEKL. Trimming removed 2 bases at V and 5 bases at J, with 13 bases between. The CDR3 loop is CASSQPRVTDEQYF. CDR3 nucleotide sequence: TGCGCCAGCAGCCAACCTCGGGTTACCGACGAGCAGTACTTC.

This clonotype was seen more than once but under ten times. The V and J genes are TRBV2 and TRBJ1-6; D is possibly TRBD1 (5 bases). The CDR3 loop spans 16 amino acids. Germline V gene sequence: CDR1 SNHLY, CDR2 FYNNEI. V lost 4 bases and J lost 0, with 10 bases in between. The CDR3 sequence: CASSASGSSYNSPLHF. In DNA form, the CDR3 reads TGTGCCAGCAGTGCGTCAGGGAGCTCCTATAATTCACCCCTCCACTTT. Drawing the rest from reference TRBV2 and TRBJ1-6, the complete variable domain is EPEVTQTPSHQVTQMGQEVILRCVPISNHLYFYWYRQILGQKVEFLVSFYNNEISEKSEIFDDQFSVERPDGSNFTLKIRSTKLEDSAMYFCASSASGSSYNSPLHFGNGTRLTVT.

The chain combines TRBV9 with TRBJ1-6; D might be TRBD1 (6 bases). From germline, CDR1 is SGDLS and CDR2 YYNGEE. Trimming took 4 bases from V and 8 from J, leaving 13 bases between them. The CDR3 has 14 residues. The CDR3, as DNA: TGTGCCAGCAGCCCTCGGGACACCTATTCACCCCTCCACTTT. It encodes CASSPRDTYSPLHF.

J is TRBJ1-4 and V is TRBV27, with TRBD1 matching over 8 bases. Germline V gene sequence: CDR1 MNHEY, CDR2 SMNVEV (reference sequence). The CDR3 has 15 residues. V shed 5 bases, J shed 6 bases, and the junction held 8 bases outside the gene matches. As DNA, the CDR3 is TGTGCCAGCAGTCCAAGGACAGGGAGGGATGAAAAACTGTTTTTT. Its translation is CASSPRTGRDEKLFF.

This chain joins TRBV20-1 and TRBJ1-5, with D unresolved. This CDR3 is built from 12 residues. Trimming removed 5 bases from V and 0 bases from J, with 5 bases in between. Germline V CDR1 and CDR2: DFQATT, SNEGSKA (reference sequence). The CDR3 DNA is TGCAGTGCTGCGTATAGCAATCAGCCCCAGCATTTT. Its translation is CSAAYSNQPQHF.

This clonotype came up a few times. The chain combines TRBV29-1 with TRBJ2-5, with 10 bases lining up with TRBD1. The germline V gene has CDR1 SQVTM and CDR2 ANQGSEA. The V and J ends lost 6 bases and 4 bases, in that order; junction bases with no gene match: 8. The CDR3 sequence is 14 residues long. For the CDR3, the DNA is TGCAGCGTAACTGGGACAGGGGCCCGAGAGACCCAGTACTTC. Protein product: CSVTGTGARETQYF.

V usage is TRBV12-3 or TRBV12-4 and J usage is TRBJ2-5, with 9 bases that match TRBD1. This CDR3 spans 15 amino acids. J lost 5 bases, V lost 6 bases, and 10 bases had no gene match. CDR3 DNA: TGTGCCAGCAGCATGGACAGGGGTTTGTCTGAGACCCAGTACTTC. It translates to CASSMDRGLSETQYF.

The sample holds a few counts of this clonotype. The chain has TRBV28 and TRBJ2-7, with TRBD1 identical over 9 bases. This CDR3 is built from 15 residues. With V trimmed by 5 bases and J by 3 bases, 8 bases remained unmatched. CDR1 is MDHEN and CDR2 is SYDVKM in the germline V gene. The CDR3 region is CASSPIRDRVYEQYF. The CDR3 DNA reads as TGTGCCAGCAGTCCGATCCGGGACAGGGTCTACGAGCAGTACTTC.

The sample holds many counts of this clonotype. The CDR3 loop is CASSYRDGLGETQYF. The CDR3 coding sequence is TGTGCCAGCAGTTACAGGGACGGTTTAGGAGAGACCCAGTACTTC. The genes are TRBV6-6 and TRBJ2-5; D might be TRBD1 or TRBD2, each matching 5 bases. This CDR3 has 15 residues. Looked up from germline, CDR1 is MNHNY and CDR2 is SVGAGI (reference sequence). Trimming took off 2 bases at V and 4 bases at J, with 14 bases between the two ends.

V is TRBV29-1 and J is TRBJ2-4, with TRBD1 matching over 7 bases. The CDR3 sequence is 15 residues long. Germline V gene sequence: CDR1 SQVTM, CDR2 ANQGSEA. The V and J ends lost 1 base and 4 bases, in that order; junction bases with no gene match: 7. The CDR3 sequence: CSVEGRQGSKNIQYF. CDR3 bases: TGCAGCGTTGAAGGGAGACAGGGTTCAAAAAACATTCAGTACTTC.

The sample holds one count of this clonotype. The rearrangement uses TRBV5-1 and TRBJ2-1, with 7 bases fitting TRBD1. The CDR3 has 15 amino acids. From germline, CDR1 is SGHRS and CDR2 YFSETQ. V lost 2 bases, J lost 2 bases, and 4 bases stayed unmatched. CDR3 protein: CASSLRQGTYNEQFF. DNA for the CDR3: TGCGCCAGCAGCTTAAGACAGGGAACCTACAATGAGCAGTTCTTC.

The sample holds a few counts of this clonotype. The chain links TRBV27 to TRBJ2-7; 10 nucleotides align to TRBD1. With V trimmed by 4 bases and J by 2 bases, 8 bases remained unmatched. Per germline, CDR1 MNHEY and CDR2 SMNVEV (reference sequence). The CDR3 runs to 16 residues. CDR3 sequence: CASSYAGTGAAYEQYF. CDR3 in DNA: TGTGCCAGCAGTTACGCCGGGACAGGGGCTGCCTACGAGCAGTACTTC.

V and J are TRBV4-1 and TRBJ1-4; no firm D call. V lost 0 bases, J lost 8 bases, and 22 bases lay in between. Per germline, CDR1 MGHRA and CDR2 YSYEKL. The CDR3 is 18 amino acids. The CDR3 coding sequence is TGCGCCAGCAGCCAAGATCTGGGTTACGCCAACTCGGGGGAAAAACTGTTTTTT. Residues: CASSQDLGYANSGEKLFF.

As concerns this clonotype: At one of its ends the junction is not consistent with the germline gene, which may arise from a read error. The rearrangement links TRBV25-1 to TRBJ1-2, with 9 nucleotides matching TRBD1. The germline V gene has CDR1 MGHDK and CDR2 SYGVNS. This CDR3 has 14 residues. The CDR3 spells CASSGDRAPYGCTF. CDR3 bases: TGTGCCAGCAGTGGGGACAGGGCACCTTATGGCTGCACCTTC.

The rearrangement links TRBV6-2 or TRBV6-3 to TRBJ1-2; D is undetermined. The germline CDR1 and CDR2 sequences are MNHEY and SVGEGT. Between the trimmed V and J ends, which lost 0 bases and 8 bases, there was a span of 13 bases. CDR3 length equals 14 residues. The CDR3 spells CASSYSSDIGGYTF. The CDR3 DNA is TGTGCCAGCAGTTACTCGAGCGACATTGGGGGCTACACCTTC.

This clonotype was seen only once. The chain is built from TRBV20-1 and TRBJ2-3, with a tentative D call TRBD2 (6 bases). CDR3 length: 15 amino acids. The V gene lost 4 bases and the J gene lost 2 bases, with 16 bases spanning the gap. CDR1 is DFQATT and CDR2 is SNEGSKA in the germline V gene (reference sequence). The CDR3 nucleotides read TGCAGTGCTAAGGACGGGAGACCATCCACAGATACGCAGTATTTT. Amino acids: CSAKDGRPSTDTQYF.

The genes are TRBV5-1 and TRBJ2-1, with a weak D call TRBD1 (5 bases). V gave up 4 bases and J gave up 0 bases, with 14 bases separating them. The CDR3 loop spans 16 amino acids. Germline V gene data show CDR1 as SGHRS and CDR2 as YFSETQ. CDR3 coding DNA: TGCGCCAGCAGCCTCCTGACAGCGAACTCCTACAATGAGCAGTTCTTC. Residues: CASSLLTANSYNEQFF. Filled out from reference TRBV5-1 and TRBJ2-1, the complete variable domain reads KAGVTQTPRYLIKTRGQQVTLSCSPISGHRSVSWYQQTPGQGLQFLFEYFSETQRNKGNFPGRFSGRQFSNSRSEMNVSTLELGDSALYLCASSLLTANSYNEQFFGPGTRLTVL.

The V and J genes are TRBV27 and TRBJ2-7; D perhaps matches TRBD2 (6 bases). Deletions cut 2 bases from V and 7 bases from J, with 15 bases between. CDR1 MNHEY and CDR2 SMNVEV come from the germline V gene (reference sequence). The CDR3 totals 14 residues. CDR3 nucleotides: TGTGCCAGCAGTTTAGGGGGACTTAACAATGAGCAGTACTTC. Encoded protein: CASSLGGLNNEQYF.

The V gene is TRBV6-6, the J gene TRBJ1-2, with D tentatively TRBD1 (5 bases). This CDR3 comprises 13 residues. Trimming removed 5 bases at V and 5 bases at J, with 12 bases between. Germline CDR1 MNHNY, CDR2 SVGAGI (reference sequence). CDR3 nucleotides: TGTGCCAGCAGTGTACCTGGGGGTTATGGCTACACCTTC. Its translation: CASSVPGGYGYTF.

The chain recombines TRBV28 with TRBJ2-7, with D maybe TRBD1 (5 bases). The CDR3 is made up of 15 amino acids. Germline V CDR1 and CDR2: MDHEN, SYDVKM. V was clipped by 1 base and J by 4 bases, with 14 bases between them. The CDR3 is CASSLYTGRIYEQYF. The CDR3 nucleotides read TGTGCCAGCAGTTTATATACAGGAAGGATTTACGAGCAGTACTTC.

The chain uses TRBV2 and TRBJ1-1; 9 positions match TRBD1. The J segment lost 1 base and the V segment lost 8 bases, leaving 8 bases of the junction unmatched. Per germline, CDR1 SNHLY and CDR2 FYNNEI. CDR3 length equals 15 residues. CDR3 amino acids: CASGGQGVGNTEAFF. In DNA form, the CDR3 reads TGTGCCAGCGGGGGACAGGGCGTTGGGAACACTGAAGCTTTCTTT.

DNA for the CDR3: TGCAGTGCTGGGCTTCGAGGCACGTCCTACGAGCAGTACTTC. It specifies CSAGLRGTSYEQYF. This chain links TRBV20-1 with TRBJ2-7; D is uncertain. This CDR3 comprises 14 residues. Germline lookup yields CDR1 DFQATT and CDR2 SNEGSKA (reference sequence). V shed 5 bases and J shed 1 base, with 15 bases lying between them.

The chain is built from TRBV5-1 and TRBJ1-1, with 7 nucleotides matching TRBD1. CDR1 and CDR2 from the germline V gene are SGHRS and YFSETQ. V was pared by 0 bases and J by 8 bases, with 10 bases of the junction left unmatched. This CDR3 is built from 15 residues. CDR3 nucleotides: TGCGCCAGCAGCTTGGCCTCGGGACAGACCACCGAAGCTTTCTTT. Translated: CASSLASGQTTEAFF.

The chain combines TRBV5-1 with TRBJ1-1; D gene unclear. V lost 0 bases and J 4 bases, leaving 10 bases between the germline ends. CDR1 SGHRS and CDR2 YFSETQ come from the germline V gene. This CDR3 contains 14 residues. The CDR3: CASSLVGSSTEAFF. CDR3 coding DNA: TGCGCCAGCAGCTTGGTGGGTTCATCCACTGAAGCTTTCTTT.